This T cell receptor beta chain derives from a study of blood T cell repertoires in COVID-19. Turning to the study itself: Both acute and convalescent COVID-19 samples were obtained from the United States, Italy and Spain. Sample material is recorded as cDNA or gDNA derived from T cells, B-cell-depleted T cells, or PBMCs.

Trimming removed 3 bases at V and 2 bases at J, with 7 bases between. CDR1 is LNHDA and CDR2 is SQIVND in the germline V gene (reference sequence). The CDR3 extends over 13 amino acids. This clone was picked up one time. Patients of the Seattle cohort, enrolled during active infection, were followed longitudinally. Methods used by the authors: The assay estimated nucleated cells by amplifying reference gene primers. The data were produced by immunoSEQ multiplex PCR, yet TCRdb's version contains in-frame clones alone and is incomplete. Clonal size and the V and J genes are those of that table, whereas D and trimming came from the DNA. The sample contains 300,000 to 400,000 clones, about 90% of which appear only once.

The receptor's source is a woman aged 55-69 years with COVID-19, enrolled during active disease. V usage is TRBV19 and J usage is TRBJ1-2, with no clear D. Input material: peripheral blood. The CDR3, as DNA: TGTGCCAGTAGTATTCGGGGAAACTATGGCTACACCTTC. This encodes CASSIRGNYGYTF.